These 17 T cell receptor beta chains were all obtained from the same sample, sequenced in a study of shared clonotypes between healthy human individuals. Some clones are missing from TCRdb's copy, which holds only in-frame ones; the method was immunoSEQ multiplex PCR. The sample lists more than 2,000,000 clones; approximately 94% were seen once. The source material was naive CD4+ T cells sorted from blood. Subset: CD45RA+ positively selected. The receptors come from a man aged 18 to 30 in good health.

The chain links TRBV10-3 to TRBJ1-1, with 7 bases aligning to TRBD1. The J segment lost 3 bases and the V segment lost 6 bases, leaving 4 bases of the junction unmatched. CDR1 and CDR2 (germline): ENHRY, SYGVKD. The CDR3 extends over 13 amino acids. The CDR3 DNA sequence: TGTGCCATCAGACTTCAGGGGGACACTGAAGCTTTCTTT. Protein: CAIRLQGDTEAFF.

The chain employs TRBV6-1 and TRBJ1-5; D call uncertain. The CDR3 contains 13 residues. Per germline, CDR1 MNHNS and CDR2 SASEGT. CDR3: CAPQRVSKEPQHF. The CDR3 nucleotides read TGTGCACCCCAACGGGTATCCAAAGAGCCCCAGCATTTT.

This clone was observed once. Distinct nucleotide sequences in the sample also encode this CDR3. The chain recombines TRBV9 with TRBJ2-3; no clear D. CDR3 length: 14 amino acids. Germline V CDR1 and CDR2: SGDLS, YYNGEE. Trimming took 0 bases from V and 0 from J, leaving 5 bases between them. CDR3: CASSVDASTDTQYF. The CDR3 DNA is TGTGCCAGCAGCGTAGATGCTAGCACAGATACGCAGTATTTT.

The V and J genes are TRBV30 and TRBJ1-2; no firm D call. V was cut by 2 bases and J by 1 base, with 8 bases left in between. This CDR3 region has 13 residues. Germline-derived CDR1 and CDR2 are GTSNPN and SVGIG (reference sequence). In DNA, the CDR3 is TGTGCCTGGAGTAAAGGGATTAACTATGGCTACACCTTC. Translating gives CAWSKGINYGYTF.

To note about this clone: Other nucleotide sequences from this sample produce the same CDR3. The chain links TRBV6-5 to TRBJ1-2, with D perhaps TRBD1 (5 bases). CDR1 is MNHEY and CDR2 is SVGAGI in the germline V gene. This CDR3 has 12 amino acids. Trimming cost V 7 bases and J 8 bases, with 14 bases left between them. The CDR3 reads CASTPGGGGYTF. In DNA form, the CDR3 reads TGTGCCAGCACCCCGGGGGGTGGGGGCTACACCTTC.

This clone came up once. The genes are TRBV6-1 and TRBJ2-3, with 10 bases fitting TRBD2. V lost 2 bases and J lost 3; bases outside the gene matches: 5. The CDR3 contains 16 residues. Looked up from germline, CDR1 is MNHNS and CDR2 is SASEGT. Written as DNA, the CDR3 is TGTGCCAGCAGTGAACCGGCTAGCGGGGGAACAGATACGCAGTATTTT. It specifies CASSEPASGGTDTQYF.

The CDR3 reads CASSQDLAGDSPLHF. Here the CDR3 DNA reads TGCGCCAGCAGCCAAGATCTCGCAGGAGATTCACCCCTCCACTTT. This rearrangement joins TRBV4-3 to TRBJ1-6; no definite D call. Germline lookup yields CDR1 LGHNA and CDR2 YSLEER. The CDR3 covers 15 residues. Trimming removed 0 bases from V and 8 bases from J, with 11 bases in between.

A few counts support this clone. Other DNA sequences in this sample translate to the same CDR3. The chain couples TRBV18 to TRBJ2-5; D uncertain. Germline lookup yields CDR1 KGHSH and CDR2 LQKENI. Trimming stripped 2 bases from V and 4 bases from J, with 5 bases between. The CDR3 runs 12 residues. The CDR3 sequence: CASSPSGETQYF. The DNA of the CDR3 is TGTGCCAGCTCACCATCGGGAGAGACCCAGTACTTC.

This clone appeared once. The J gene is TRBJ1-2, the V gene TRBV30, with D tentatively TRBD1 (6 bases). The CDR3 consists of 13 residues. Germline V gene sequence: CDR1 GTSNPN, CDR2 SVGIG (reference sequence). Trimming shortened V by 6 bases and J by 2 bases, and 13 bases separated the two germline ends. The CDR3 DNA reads TGTGCCTGCGCCCGGGACACGAACTATGGCTACACCTTC. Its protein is CACARDTNYGYTF. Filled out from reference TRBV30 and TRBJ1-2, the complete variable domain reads SQTIHQWPATLVQPVGSPLSLECTVEGTSNPNLYWYRQAAGRGLQLLFYSVGIGQISSEVPQNLSASRPQDRQFILSSKKLLLSDSGFYLCACARDTNYGYTFGSGTRLTVV.

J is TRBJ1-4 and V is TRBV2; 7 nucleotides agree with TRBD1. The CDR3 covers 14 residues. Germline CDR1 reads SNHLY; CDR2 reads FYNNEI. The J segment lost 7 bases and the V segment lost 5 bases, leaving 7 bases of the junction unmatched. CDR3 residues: CASSTTDRLEKLFF. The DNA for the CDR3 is TGTGCCAGCAGTACTACGGACAGGCTTGAAAAACTGTTTTTT.

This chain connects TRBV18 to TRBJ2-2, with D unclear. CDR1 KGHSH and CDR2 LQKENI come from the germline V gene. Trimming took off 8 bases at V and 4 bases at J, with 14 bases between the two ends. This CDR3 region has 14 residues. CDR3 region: CASAAMVATGELFF. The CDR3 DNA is TGTGCCAGCGCCGCTATGGTAGCCACCGGGGAGCTGTTTTTT.

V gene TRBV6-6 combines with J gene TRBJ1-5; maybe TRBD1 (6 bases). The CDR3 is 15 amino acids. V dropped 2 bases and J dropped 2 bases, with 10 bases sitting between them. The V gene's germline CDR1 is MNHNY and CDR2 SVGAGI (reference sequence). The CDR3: CASSYPRGGNQPQHF. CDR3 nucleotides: TGTGCCAGCAGTTACCCCAGGGGTGGCAATCAGCCCCAGCATTTT.

This chain's CDR3 is CASSSGTRDPGAFF. The CDR3 region has the DNA TGTGCCAGCAGCTCCGGGACCAGGGATCCTGGGGCTTTCTTT. The chain couples TRBV5-6 to TRBJ1-1; D may be TRBD1 (5 bases). The CDR3 spans 14 residues. Trimming pared 3 bases from V and 11 bases from J, leaving 20 bases between. Germline CDR1 reads SGHDT; CDR2 reads YYEEEE.

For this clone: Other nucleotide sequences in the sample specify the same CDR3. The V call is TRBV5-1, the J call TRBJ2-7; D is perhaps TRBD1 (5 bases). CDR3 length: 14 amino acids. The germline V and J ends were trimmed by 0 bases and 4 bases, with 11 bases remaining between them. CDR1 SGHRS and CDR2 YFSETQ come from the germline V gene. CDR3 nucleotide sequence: TGCGCCAGCAGCTTGGCCGGCAGGGAATACGAGCAGTACTTC. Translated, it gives CASSLAGREYEQYF.

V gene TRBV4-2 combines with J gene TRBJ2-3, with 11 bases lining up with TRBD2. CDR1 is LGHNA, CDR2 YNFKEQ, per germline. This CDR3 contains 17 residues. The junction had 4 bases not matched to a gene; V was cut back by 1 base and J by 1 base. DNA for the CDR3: TGTGCCAGCAGCCAAGGTAGCGGGGGGGCCGGCACAGATACGCAGTATTTT. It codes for CASSQGSGGAGTDTQYF.

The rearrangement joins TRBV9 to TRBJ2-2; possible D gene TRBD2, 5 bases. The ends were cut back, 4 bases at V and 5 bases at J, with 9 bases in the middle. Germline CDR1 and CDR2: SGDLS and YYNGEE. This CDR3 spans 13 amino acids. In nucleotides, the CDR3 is TGTGCCAGCAGCCCCCCGGGGACCGGGGAGCTGTTTTTT. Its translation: CASSPPGTGELFF.

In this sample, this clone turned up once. CDR3 in amino acids: CASSMGTEINYGYTF. The DNA for the CDR3 is TGTGCCAGTAGTATGGGGACAGAGATTAACTATGGCTACACCTTC. This chain uses TRBV19 with TRBJ1-2, with 7 bases matching TRBD1. In germline, CDR1 is LNHDA, CDR2 SQIVND (reference sequence). V shed 3 bases, J shed 1 base, and the junction held 5 bases outside the gene matches. There are 15 residues in the CDR3.